This T cell receptor (beta chain) was identified during a study of T cells in narcolepsy. On the study more broadly: Enrolled donors included narcolepsy type 1 or type 2 patients and healthy controls. General observations from the study: Healthy controls reportedly lacked the autoreactive clonotypes serially found in patients' blood. Same-patient CSF and blood CD4+ T cell clonotypes included HCRT-specific and TRIB2-specific autoreactive ones. No autoreactive T cell clone sequences appeared in some memory CD4+ repertoires.

A note on this clone: What it binds is unknown. A read error may produce the germline difference seen at one junction end.

TCRdb's copy holds only in-frame clones and misses some; the assay was immunoSEQ multiplex PCR. Altogether roughly 34,000 clones are present, approximately 80% being singletons, with the ten largest covering about 1.3%. CDR1 SGHDT and CDR2 YYEEEE come from the germline V gene. The length of the CDR3 is 14 residues. The chain recombines TRBV5-6 with TRBJ2-2, with a tentative D call TRBD2 (6 bases). The TCR was taken from a human donor with narcolepsy. Sequenced input: CD45RA- memory CD4+ T cells from PBMCs. CDR3: CASRWRGDTGGLFF. CDR3 bases: TGTGCCAGCAGATGGAGGGGCGACACCGGGGGGCTGTTTTTT.